The text below deals with one TCR beta chain. These data come from a study of PD-L1 blockade in urothelial cancer. Study at large: Intravenous atezolizumab, 1,200 mg every 3 weeks, was begun by patients in about 2014. Blood was analyzed 3 weeks (second dose) and 6 weeks after treatment start.

The time point: peripheral blood 6 weeks after treatment start. Trimming took off 4 bases at V and 3 bases at J, with 18 bases between the two ends. CDR1 is SGHKS and CDR2 is YYEKEE in the germline V gene (reference sequence). The CDR3 contains 16 residues. The data were produced by immunoSEQ multiplex PCR, yet TCRdb's version contains in-frame clones alone and is incomplete. The top ten hold 8.4% of the sample, which has around 93,000 clones, 83% seen once. The sample in question was PBMCs, obtained around atezolizumab (anti-PD-L1) treatment. J is TRBJ2-3 and V is TRBV5-5; possible D gene TRBD1, 8 bases. The source of this sequence is a man aged 70 or older with urothelial cancer. The CDR3 bases are TGTGCCAGCAGCCGAAACAGGGGGGAGGGGACAGATACGCAGTATTTT. It yields the protein CASSRNRGEGTDTQYF.